The T cell receptor beta chain under discussion was sequenced for a study of shared clonotypes between healthy human individuals (dated by TCRdb to about 2020). About the full investigation: The cohort comprised a couple of women and three men aged 18 to 49 years. For each donor, CD4 naive and CD4 memory were each given three plates, CD8 naive was given two plates, and CD8 memory was given one plate. The study deeply sequenced blood TCR repertoires of several healthy adults to estimate repertoire size and the extent of clonotype sharing between individuals. To increase sequencing depth and limit assay-specific biases, TCR repertoire library preparation and sequencing were carried out by different laboratories using diverse techniques. Leukapheresis yielded between about 0.9 and 9.5 billion PBMCs per donor. The full study reports these points: About 4.5% of naive CD4, 3.5% of naive CD8, roughly 2.4% of memory CD4, and approximately 0.39% of memory CD8 clonotypes were shared across four donors. Naive subsets generally had larger estimated clonotype richness than memory subsets. Pairwise subsampling indicated that sequencing depth was expected to affect the degree of clonotype sharing among donors. Rarefaction of sorted-subset datasets indicated incomplete sequencing despite the large sequencing depth. Sampling was restricted to blood, and TCR repertoires in tissue are likely to differ from TCR repertoires in blood. The small number of donors limited the genetic and exposure-history diversity represented. Higher generation probabilities were observed for clonotypes shared by all four sorted-subset donors than for non-shared clonotypes.

Reading from cysteine to phenylalanine, the CDR3 counts 12 amino acids. Kept here is only the CDR3 DNA, which spans 36 bases and is read in frame from base 1. The germline V gene supplies CDR1 SNHLY and CDR2 FYNNEI. Between the V and J ends, shortened by 7 bases and 5 bases respectively, the junction contains 9 bases. Using the deep immunoSEQ assay, multiplex PCR amplified TCR CDR3 regions from genomic DNA. Genomic DNA extracted from each cell subset was distributed evenly over all wells of several immunoSEQ 96-well plates, and each plate served as one replicate. For sorted subsets, around 200 ng genomic DNA, equal to about 30,000 T cell genomes, was loaded into each replicate PCR. Purified libraries were quantified with a Qubit 3.0 fluorometer, sized on a Bioanalyzer 2100, and re-quantified with the KAPA Library Quantification kit. Every immunoSEQ 96-well plate was sequenced on a dedicated single-read 150-cycle Illumina NextSeq 550 flow cell. As for how the authors treated the data: Because the immunoSEQ output included only junctional sequences and no quality scores, the filtering could not be the same as the filtering used for full-length reads. Sequences were annotated with PyIR, a Python wrapper for IgBLAST v1.9, using IMGT germline references to assign V/J genes and CDR3. Reads were filtered out if the reads had weak V/J assignments (E-value above 1e-6), no CDR3, stop codons, out-of-frame junctions, or ambiguous translated residues. A V3J clonotype was defined by an identical inferred V gene, J gene, and CDR3 amino acid sequence. To compute the percentage overlap between repertoires, the number of shared unique clonotypes was divided by the size of the smaller repertoire. Three approaches were used to assess repertoire richness: RTK rarefaction, the Chao1 estimator, and Recon v2.1 estimates of unobserved clonotypes. Generation probabilities for all TCRbeta clonotypes obtained by the gDNA method from a handful of donors were computed using OLGA. TCRdb retrieved this table from immuneACCESS and kept in-frame rearrangements only. Not all clones are present; in checked studies, unresolved V genes account for under half, and no reason is known for the remainder. The D gene and trimming were derived from the DNA, and the V and J assignments and clone size from that table. The sample includes hundreds of thousands of clones, with approximately 97% observed a single time. The top ten clones comprise 0.2% to 0.25% of the sample.

CD8 naive samples were CD45RO-negative cells positively selected for CCR7, giving a CD45RA+CCR7+ population that excluded TemRA cells. Donors were healthy HIV-negative adults with no recently reported acute infections or vaccinations. All donors were Caucasian adults living in Nashville, Tennessee, USA. Blood was obtained by leukapheresis, after which PBMCs were separated by Ficoll-Histopaque density gradient centrifugation and cryopreserved in liquid nitrogen vapor phase. Analytical flow cytometry was used to check the purity and quantity of every magnetically sorted T cell population. From each sorted fraction, genomic DNA was isolated and quantified by UV absorbance on a Nanodrop 2000c. To note about this clone: It lacks a known antigen. No much larger clone is present one base from it, and per-base qualities are unavailable.

The clonotype was recovered from a man aged 25 to 40 in good health. The rearranged chain carries TRBV2 and TRBJ1-5; TRBD1 is a possible D gene, resting on 5 matching bases. The sample taken for sequencing was naive CD8+ T cells sorted from blood. The cell subset or site label for this specimen denotes: CD45RA+CCR7+. This receptor carries the CDR3 CASTQGDQPQHF. The nucleotide sequence reads as follows: TGTGCCAGCACCCAAGGGGATCAGCCCCAGCATTTT.